A selection of T cell receptor beta chains follows, all from one sample in a study of sequential checkpoint blockade in melanoma. Sequencing was performed with immunoSEQ multiplex PCR; in TCRdb, only in-frame clones are kept and a portion is missing. The profile shows roughly 17,000 clones, around 73% of them singletons. The sequencing used CD8+ T cells sorted from blood (inferred from file names), collected from a patient given nivolumab and ipilimumab in sequence. These receptors all come from a human donor with melanoma. Both conserved end residues are part of each CDR3. Each record gives: D gene, J gene, V gene, clone size, CDR3 protein, CDR3 DNA. The D gene is left open where the match is weak. Some rows mark clone size as missing; the rest say once, few, many or name a class of expanded clone.

TRBD1	TRBJ1-5	TRBV4-1	-	CASSLQGVSGNQPQHF	TGCGCCAGCAGCTTACAGGGGGTATCAGGCAATCAGCCCCAGCATTTT
-	TRBJ1-2	TRBV9	-	CASSRGSLPNYGYTF	TGTGCCAGCAGCAGGGGCTCGCTACCCAACTATGGCTACACCTTC
TRBD1	TRBJ1-5	TRBV27	-	CASSPTPDRAQPQHF	TGTGCCAGCAGTCCCACCCCCGACAGGGCTCAGCCCCAGCATTTT
-	TRBJ2-7	TRBV19	few	CASSIAGYEQYF	TGTGCCAGTAGTATTGCCGGGTACGAGCAGTACTTC
TRBD2	TRBJ2-1	TRBV4-1	-	CASSQDFPGGYNEQFF	TGCGCCAGCAGCCAAGATTTCCCGGGAGGGTACAATGAGCAGTTCTTC
-	TRBJ1-1	TRBV4-1	-	CASSHSTGVTEAFF	TGCGCCAGCAGCCACTCTACAGGTGTCACTGAAGCTTTCTTT
TRBD1	TRBJ2-2	TRBV30	-	CAWRQGPGELFF	TGTGCCTGGCGACAGGGGCCCGGGGAGCTGTTTTTT
-	TRBJ2-7	TRBV5-1	-	CASSLAPGVVSYEQYF	TGCGCCAGCAGCTTGGCCCCGGGGGTCGTCTCCTACGAGCAGTACTTC
-	TRBJ1-5	TRBV28	-	CASSLGPGDSQPQHF	TGTGCCAGCAGTTTGGGCCCGGGAGACTCCCAGCCCCAGCATTTT
-	TRBJ2-5	TRBV28	-	CASSFKGRGETQYF	TGTGCCAGCAGTTTCAAAGGCAGGGGCGAGACCCAGTACTTC
TRBD1	TRBJ2-1	TRBV19	-	CASSQGANYNEQFF	TGTGCCAGTTCGCAGGGGGCGAACTACAATGAGCAGTTCTTC
TRBD1	TRBJ2-1	TRBV5-1	-	CASSLVEQGAYNEQFF	TGCGCCAGCAGCTTGGTAGAACAGGGGGCCTACAATGAGCAGTTCTTC
TRBD1	TRBJ2-7	TRBV11-1	few	CASSPTGELYEQYF	TGTGCCAGCAGCCCGACAGGGGAGCTATACGAGCAGTACTTC
-	TRBJ1-5	TRBV7-9	few	CASSLLGDLSGSNQPQHF	TGTGCCAGCAGCTTACTCGGGGATCTGAGCGGCAGCAATCAGCCCCAGCATTTT
-	TRBJ1-1	TRBV19	-	CASSRYQMNTEAFF	TGTGCCAGTAGTAGGTATCAGATGAACACTGAAGCTTTCTTT
-	TRBJ2-7	TRBV7-9	-	CASSPSREQYF	TGTGCCAGCAGCCCCTCGCGCGAGCAGTACTTC
-	TRBJ2-5	TRBV28	-	CATLLEGYKTQYF	TGTGCCACCCTCCTCGAGGGTTACAAGACCCAGTACTTC
-	TRBJ2-3	TRBV5-8	-	CASSLAATGWTDTQYF	TGTGCCAGCAGCTTGGCCGCGACGGGGTGGACAGATACGCAGTATTTT
TRBD2	TRBJ2-3	TRBV18	-	CASSPPYGRASTDTQYF	TGTGCCAGCTCACCACCGTACGGGAGGGCTAGCACAGATACGCAGTATTTT
-	TRBJ1-1	TRBV9	large	CASSALYSVQGTEAFF	TGTGCCAGCAGCGCCCTTTATTCCGTACAGGGCACTGAAGCTTTCTTT
TRBD1	TRBJ2-7	TRBV28	-	CASSLSGTGVREQYF	TGTGCCAGCAGTTTATCCGGGACAGGGGTTAGGGAGCAGTACTTC
-	TRBJ2-3	TRBV19	-	CAIARTATDTQYF	TGTGCCATAGCCAGGACAGCCACAGATACGCAGTATTTT
-	TRBJ2-1	TRBV9	once	CASSEGRSYNEQFF	TGTGCCAGCAGCGAAGGGAGGAGCTACAATGAGCAGTTCTTC
TRBD1	TRBJ2-3	TRBV11-1	-	CASSLGTGGDTQYF	TGTGCCAGCAGCTTAGGGACAGGGGGAGATACGCAGTATTTT
-	TRBJ1-1	TRBV5-6	once	CASSLGAGTSKTEAFF	TGTGCCAGCAGCTTGGGGGCAGGGACAAGCAAAACTGAAGCTTTCTTT
TRBD2	TRBJ2-1	TRBV19	-	CASSPGLAAYNEQFF	TGTGCCAGTTCTCCGGGACTAGCGGCCTACAATGAGCAGTTCTTC
TRBD1	TRBJ2-3	TRBV7-6	-	CASSSGQGPTDTQYF	TGTGCCAGCAGCTCAGGACAGGGACCCACAGATACGCAGTATTTT
-	TRBJ2-1	TRBV9	-	CASSVDSTPGNEQFF	TGTGCCAGCAGCGTAGACAGCACCCCTGGGAATGAGCAGTTCTTC
TRBD1	TRBJ2-7	TRBV7-9	-	CASSLVLTGSVPEQYF	TGTGCCAGCAGCTTAGTCCTGACAGGGTCAGTTCCCGAGCAGTACTTC
TRBD2	TRBJ2-3	TRBV15	few	CATSREAGRGTDTQYF	TGTGCCACCAGCAGAGAGGCGGGGAGGGGCACAGATACGCAGTATTTT
TRBD2	TRBJ2-7	TRBV27	-	CASSPRTSGYEQYF	TGTGCCAGCAGTCCCCGGACTAGCGGCTACGAGCAGTACTTC
-	TRBJ1-1	TRBV7-3	-	CASSLIRVRNTEAFF	TGTGCCAGCAGCTTAATCAGGGTGCGGAACACTGAAGCTTTCTTT
-	TRBJ2-7	TRBV5-5	-	CASSFGLDSYEQYF	TGTGCCAGCAGCTTCGGACTGGACTCCTACGAGCAGTACTTC
-	TRBJ1-2	TRBV9	few	CASSVAETGEDYGYTF	TGTGCCAGCAGCGTAGCTGAGACAGGAGAAGACTATGGCTACACCTTC
TRBD1	TRBJ2-7	TRBV5-8	-	CASSPGTGPHEQYF	TGTGCCAGCAGCCCCGGGACAGGCCCACACGAGCAGTACTTC
TRBD2	TRBJ2-3	TRBV5-6	few	CASSLEPRLAGGYTQYF	TGTGCCAGCAGCTTGGAGCCCCGACTAGCGGGAGGGTATACGCAGTATTTT
-	TRBJ2-6	TRBV2	-	CASSQGGSYSGANVLTF	TGTGCCAGCAGTCAGGGCGGATCCTACTCTGGGGCCAACGTCCTGACTTTC
-	TRBJ2-7	TRBV27	once	CASSLWGGISSYEQYF	TGTGCCAGCAGTTTATGGGGCGGGATTAGCTCCTACGAGCAGTACTTC
TRBD1	TRBJ1-1	TRBV5-1	few	CASSSAGGFTEAFF	TGCGCCAGCAGCTCCGCAGGGGGTTTCACTGAAGCTTTCTTT
TRBD1	TRBJ2-7	TRBV18	medium-sized	CASSPAQGGPYEQYF	TGTGCCAGCTCACCGGCACAGGGGGGCCCCTACGAGCAGTACTTC
TRBD2	TRBJ2-3	TRBV15	-	CATSRAAGATGDTQYF	TGTGCCACCAGCAGAGCGGCGGGAGCCACGGGAGATACGCAGTATTTT
-	TRBJ1-2	TRBV6-9	-	CASGGAYGYTF	TGTGCCAGTGGAGGTGCCTATGGCTACACCTTC
TRBD1	TRBJ1-5	TRBV15	few	CATSRDGQGGNQPQHF	TGTGCCACCAGCAGAGATGGACAGGGGGGCAATCAGCCCCAGCATTTT
TRBD1	TRBJ2-7	TRBV9	-	CASSETGAFGEQYF	TGTGCCAGCAGCGAGACAGGGGCATTTGGCGAGCAGTACTTC
TRBD1	TRBJ1-6	TRBV5-5	-	CASSLSDRGQSPLHF	TGTGCCAGCAGCTTGAGCGACAGGGGCCAATCACCCCTCCACTTT
-	TRBJ1-4	TRBV9	-	CASSLDGLNEKLFF	TGTGCCAGCAGCCTAGATGGCTTAAACGAAAAACTGTTTTTT
TRBD2	TRBJ2-1	TRBV9	-	CASSGLSGREGSYNEQFF	TGTGCCAGCAGCGGTCTTAGCGGGAGGGAGGGGTCCTACAATGAGCAGTTCTTC